A selection of T cell receptor beta chains follows, all from one sample in a study of PD-1 blockade in classical Hodgkin lymphoma. Using immunoSEQ multiplex PCR, the repertoire was profiled, and TCRdb retains in-frame clones only, with some absent. The sample shows about 22,000 clones, over 60% of them seen only once. This material consisted of peripheral blood mononuclear cells (PBMCs), taken before the second cycle of nivolumab. The receptors were sampled from a human donor with classical Hodgkin lymphoma. Both conserved end residues are part of each CDR3. The order of the fields is V gene, clone size, J gene, D gene, CDR3 length, CDR3 protein, CDR3 DNA. A D gene is named only where the DNA matches it firmly. Clone sizes are given selectively: once, few, many, or a class where the clone is expanded.

>TRBV28|.|TRBJ2-3|.|16
CASSLLKAGRTDTQYF
TGTGCCAGCAGTTTATTAAAAGCGGGCCGCACAGATACGCAGTATTTT
>TRBV5-1|.|TRBJ2-7|.|12
CASSLSSYEQYF
TGCGCCAGCAGCTTGTCCAGCTACGAGCAGTACTTC
>TRBV27|.|TRBJ1-2|.|12
CASSARLGGYTF
TGTGCCAGCAGTGCTCGACTGGGTGGCTACACCTTC
>TRBV6-1|few|TRBJ2-7|.|17
CASSEWGAGQISYEQYF
TGTGCCAGCAGTGAATGGGGAGCGGGACAGATCTCCTACGAGCAGTACTTC
>TRBV7-7|.|TRBJ2-5|.|13
CASSIGSQETQYF
TGTGCTAGCAGCATCGGGTCACAAGAGACCCAGTACTTC
>TRBV19|.|TRBJ1-2|TRBD1|13
CASSIGTGFGYTF
TGTGCCAGTAGTATCGGGACAGGGTTCGGCTACACCTTC
>TRBV11-2|.|TRBJ2-5|TRBD1|16
CASSTQQGPSQETQYF
TGTGCCAGCAGCACCCAACAGGGGCCCTCCCAAGAGACCCAGTACTTC
>TRBV7-9|.|TRBJ2-7|TRBD1|15
CASSLRLGQGYEQYF
TGTGCCAGCAGCTTACGCCTGGGACAGGGGTACGAGCAGTACTTC
>TRBV9|few|TRBJ1-1|.|13
CASSRGGRTEAFF
TGTGCCAGCAGCCGGGGTGGAAGGACTGAAGCTTTCTTT
>TRBV29-1|few|TRBJ2-1|TRBD2|13
CSVRLAGGPAQFF
TGCAGCGTTCGACTAGCGGGAGGGCCTGCGCAGTTCTTC
>TRBV27|.|TRBJ1-1|.|13
CASRGSAGTEAFF
TGTGCCAGCAGGGGGTCTGCCGGGACTGAAGCTTTCTTT
>TRBV9|once|TRBJ2-3|TRBD2|15
CASSLTSGSTDTQYF
TGTGCCAGCAGCTTGACTAGCGGGAGTACAGATACGCAGTATTTT
>TRBV6-1|.|TRBJ1-5|.|14
CANGDGYSNQPQHF
TGTGCCAACGGGGACGGGTATAGCAATCAGCCCCAGCATTTT
>TRBV9|.|TRBJ2-5|.|13
CASSVVPEETQYF
TGTGCCAGCAGCGTAGTCCCGGAAGAGACCCAGTACTTC
>TRBV14|once|TRBJ2-1|TRBD2|16
CASSQWGLAATMEQFF
TGTGCCAGCAGCCAGTGGGGACTAGCGGCTACAATGGAACAGTTCTTC
>TRBV2|.|TRBJ1-3|TRBD1|15
CASSLQGAAGNTIYF
TGTGCCAGCAGTTTACAGGGGGCGGCTGGAAACACCATATATTTT
>TRBV27|large|TRBJ1-5|.|19
CASSRSSSFRDGSNQPQHF
TGTGCCAGCAGCCGATCTTCCAGCTTCCGGGACGGGAGCAATCAGCCCCAGCATTTT
>TRBV29-1|once|TRBJ2-3|TRBD2|15
CSAKPLAGMTDTQYF
TGCAGCGCTAAACCACTAGCGGGAATGACGGATACGCAGTATTTT
>TRBV29-1|.|TRBJ2-3|.|13
CSVRERTTDTQYF
TGCAGCGTTAGGGAGCGAACCACAGATACGCAGTATTTT
>TRBV28|.|TRBJ2-7|TRBD1|15
CASSFGTGSPYEQYF
TGTGCCAGCAGTTTCGGGACAGGATCTCCCTACGAGCAGTACTTC
>TRBV6-1|.|TRBJ1-4|.|14
CASSTGGGGEKLFF
TGTGCCAGCAGTACCGGTGGAGGCGGTGAAAAACTGTTTTTT
>TRBV5-1|few|TRBJ2-3|.|14
CASSSLEGTDTQYF
TGCGCCAGCAGCTCCCTGGAGGGAACAGATACGCAGTATTTT
>TRBV6-4|.|TRBJ2-7|TRBD1|13
CASSARDRDEQYF
TGTGCCAGCAGTGCCCGGGACAGGGACGAGCAGTACTTC
>TRBV30|.|TRBJ1-3|.|17
CAWSVGKVRGTGNTIYF
TGTGCCTGGAGTGTGGGGAAAGTTCGGGGGACTGGAAACACCATATATTTT
>TRBV10-2|once|TRBJ1-5|.|15
CASSDGGRYDQPQHF
TGCGCCAGCAGTGACGGAGGGCGGTACGATCAGCCCCAGCATTTT
>TRBV28|.|TRBJ1-4|.|14
CASRAGTQNEKLFF
TGTGCCAGCAGGGCCGGGACACAGAATGAAAAACTGTTTTTT
>TRBV19|.|TRBJ1-4|.|15
CASSRRPRSGEKLFF
TGTGCCAGTAGTAGGCGGCCCCGTAGTGGTGAAAAACTGTTTTTT
>TRBV5-1|once|TRBJ2-5|.|14
CASSLAGREETQYF
TGCGCCAGCAGCTTGGCGGGCAGGGAAGAGACCCAGTACTTC
>TRBV11-3|.|TRBJ2-5|.|13
CASSSGQQETQYF
TGTGCCAGCAGCTCGGGACAACAAGAGACCCAGTACTTC
>TRBV4-1|once|TRBJ2-1|TRBD2|21
CASSQVRPVSGTSGFYNEQFF
TGCGCCAGCAGCCAAGTTAGGCCTGTAAGCGGAACTAGCGGGTTCTACAATGAGCAGTTCTTC
>TRBV2|.|TRBJ1-1|.|15
CASSPIWGAGTEAFF
TGTGCCAGCAGCCCCATTTGGGGAGCGGGCACTGAAGCTTTCTTT
>TRBV2|few|TRBJ2-2|.|16
CASSKEVFTNTGELFF
TGTGCCAGCAGTAAGGAGGTTTTCACGAACACCGGGGAGCTGTTTTTT
>TRBV5-6|.|TRBJ2-1|TRBD1|15
CASSVGTGDYNEQFF
TGTGCCAGCAGCGTCGGGACAGGGGACTACAATGAGCAGTTCTTC
>TRBV10-3|.|TRBJ2-1|.|11
CAAGENDEQFF
TGTGCCGCAGGGGAGAACGATGAGCAGTTCTTC
>TRBV9|.|TRBJ1-2|.|13
CASSPALREGYTF
TGTGCCAGCAGCCCCGCCCTACGGGAGGGCTACACCTTC
>TRBV10-3|.|TRBJ2-7|.|13
CANRGQDTDEQYF
TGTGCCAACCGAGGGCAGGATACCGACGAGCAGTACTTC
>TRBV2|.|TRBJ1-1|.|13
CASSRTVNTEAFF
TGTGCCAGCAGTCGGACGGTGAACACTGAAGCTTTCTTT
>TRBV5-1|.|TRBJ2-7|.|13
CASSLDPSYEQYF
TGCGCCAGCAGCCTGGATCCCTCCTACGAGCAGTACTTC
>TRBV5-1|.|TRBJ1-1|.|13
CASSLALNTEAFF
TGCGCCAGCAGCTTGGCACTGAACACTGAAGCTTTCTTT
>TRBV11-2|.|TRBJ1-2|TRBD1|14
CASSLTGVDYGYTF
TGTGCCAGCAGCTTGACAGGGGTGGACTATGGCTACACCTTC
>TRBV19|few|TRBJ2-2|.|14
CASSINRNTGELFF
TGTGCCAGTAGTATTAACCGGAACACCGGGGAGCTGTTTTTT
>TRBV11-2|.|TRBJ2-3|.|16
CASSLATSGSFGTQYF
TGTGCCAGCAGCTTAGCGACTAGTGGTTCTTTTGGTACGCAGTATTTT
>TRBV4-2|.|TRBJ2-1|TRBD2|15
CASTSLAGDYNEQFF
TGTGCCAGTACAAGCCTAGCGGGAGATTACAATGAGCAGTTCTTC
>TRBV2|.|TRBJ1-2|.|12
CASSDRAYGYTF
TGTGCCAGCAGTGACAGGGCCTATGGCTACACCTTC
>TRBV5-1|few|TRBJ2-3|TRBD2|14
CASSWGLAADTQYF
TGCGCCAGCAGCTGGGGACTAGCGGCAGATACGCAGTATTTT
>TRBV11-2|.|TRBJ2-1|.|14
CASSAALAYNEQFF
TGTGCCAGCAGCGCCGCACTAGCTTACAATGAGCAGTTCTTC
>TRBV10-2|.|TRBJ1-1|.|13
CASSGGVRTEAFF
TGCGCCAGCAGTGGGGGGGTTAGGACTGAAGCTTTCTTT
>TRBV6-1|few|TRBJ1-5|TRBD1|13
CASSGRQGVPQHF
TGTGCCAGCAGTGGGCGACAGGGGGTGCCCCAGCATTTT
>TRBV10-1|.|TRBJ1-1|.|14
CASSEGTMNTEAFF
TGCGCCAGCAGTGAGGGGACAATGAACACTGAAGCTTTCTTT
>TRBV5-1|.|TRBJ2-2|.|13
CASRDTYTGELFF
TGCGCCAGCCGGGACACCTACACCGGGGAGCTGTTTTTT
>TRBV7-6|few|TRBJ2-3|TRBD2|15
CASSSLGGRADTQYF
TGTGCCAGCAGCTCTTTGGGAGGGAGGGCAGATACGCAGTATTTT
>TRBV19|.|TRBJ1-2|.|16
CASTPTGRGEMDGYTF
TGTGCCAGTACCCCCACGGGTCGAGGGGAAATGGATGGCTACACCTTC
>TRBV7-9|.|TRBJ2-3|.|15
CASSLELETFNTQYF
TGTGCCAGCAGCTTAGAACTCGAGACTTTTAATACGCAGTATTTT
>TRBV5-1|.|TRBJ2-1|TRBD1|15
CASSITGGFYNEQFF
TGCGCCAGCAGCATCACAGGGGGCTTCTACAATGAGCAGTTCTTC
>TRBV6-5|.|TRBJ1-2|.|14
CASKRTGLNYGYTF
TGTGCCAGCAAGCGAACAGGGCTTAACTATGGCTACACCTTC
>TRBV6-5|.|TRBJ1-2|.|13
CASSYGAGYGYTF
TGTGCCAGCAGTTACGGGGCAGGCTATGGCTACACCTTC
>TRBV27|.|TRBJ1-2|.|13
CASSWTANYGYTF
TGTGCCAGCAGTTGGACAGCAAACTATGGCTACACCTTC
>TRBV28|.|TRBJ2-5|TRBD1|13
CASSRTGFATQYF
TGTGCCAGCAGCCGGACAGGGTTCGCGACCCAGTACTTC
>TRBV1|.|TRBJ1-1|.|11
CTSRQGPEAFF
TGCACCAGCAGACAGGGACCAGAAGCTTTCTTT
>TRBV2|.|TRBJ2-7|TRBD1|13
CATRTGALYEQYF
TGTGCCACCCGGACAGGAGCTTTATACGAGCAGTACTTC